Listed here are 6 T cell receptor beta chains from one sample, sequenced in a study of blood T cell repertoires in COVID-19. Clones were sequenced by immunoSEQ multiplex PCR, and TCRdb holds only the in-frame ones, with some missing. The sample shows roughly 200,000 clones, approximately 80% of them seen only once. What was sequenced was peripheral blood. These receptors all stem from a man in his forties with acute or convalescent COVID-19.

This clone was seen only once. J is TRBJ2-7 and V is TRBV13; 13 nucleotides line up with TRBD2. The CDR3 loop spans 16 amino acids. Trimming cost V 4 bases and J 5 bases; bases outside gene matches: 8. Germline CDR1 is PRHDT and CDR2 is FYEKMQ (reference sequence). The CDR3 sequence is CASSSGLAGVTHEQYF. The CDR3, as DNA: TGTGCCAGCAGCTCAGGACTAGCGGGAGTGACGCACGAGCAGTACTTC.

CDR3 nucleotide sequence: TGTGCCAGCGGTGGGACAGGGTTACGGAATGAGCAGTTCTTC. Translating gives CASGGTGLRNEQFF. The rearrangement links TRBV14 to TRBJ2-1; 9 nucleotides agree with TRBD1. The CDR3 has 14 residues. The V gene's germline CDR1 is SGHDN and CDR2 FVKESK. The J segment lost 7 bases and the V segment lost 8 bases, leaving 9 bases of the junction unmatched.

CDR3 nucleotide sequence: TGTGCCAGCAGAACCGACAGGGGGAAGGGGGCCTATGGCTACACCTTC. It encodes CASRTDRGKGAYGYTF. The V gene is TRBV27, the J gene TRBJ1-2; 9 bases agree with TRBD1. The CDR3 totals 16 residues. J lost 4 bases, V lost 6 bases, and 12 bases had no gene match. The germline CDR1 and CDR2 sequences are MNHEY and SMNVEV (reference sequence).

The rearrangement uses TRBV14 and TRBJ1-4, with D maybe TRBD1 (6 bases). Germline CDR1 reads SGHDN; CDR2 reads FVKESK. V dropped 4 bases and J dropped 1 base, with 7 bases sitting between them. CDR3 length: 14 amino acids. In DNA, the CDR3 is TGTGCCAGCAGCCCAGGGGTAACTAATGAAAAACTGTTTTTT. It yields the protein CASSPGVTNEKLFF.

The chain carries TRBV10-3 and TRBJ1-2; the D is unclear. V gave up 2 bases and J gave up 4 bases, with 14 bases separating them. Germline V gives CDR1 ENHRY, CDR2 SYGVKD. The CDR3 sequence is 15 residues long. CDR3 in DNA: TGTGCCATCAGTGAGGCCCGAGGTGAGACCTATGGCTACACCTTC. It translates to CAISEARGETYGYTF.

The chain's CDR3 is CASRRGGARNSPLHF. Written as DNA, the CDR3 is TGTGCCAGCAGGCGAGGGGGCGCAAGGAATTCACCCCTCCACTTT. The rearrangement joins TRBV7-9 to TRBJ1-6, with 7 bases matching TRBD1. The CDR3 is 15 amino acids. J lost 7 bases, V lost 6 bases, and 9 bases had no gene match. Germline assignment: CDR1 SEHNR and CDR2 FQNEAQ (reference sequence). Complete variable domain (other parts from reference TRBV7-9 and TRBJ1-6): DTGVSQNPRHKITKRGQNVTFRCDPISEHNRLYWYRQTLGQGPEFLTYFQNEAQLEKSRLLSDRFSAERPKGSFSTLEIQRTEQGDSAMYLCASRRGGARNSPLHFGNGTRLTVT.